What follows are 8 T cell receptor beta chains derived from one specimen sequenced in a study of identical twins. TCRdb reanalysed the 5' RACE reads using MiXCR and keeps one entry per CDR3 protein. The sample has some 710,000 distinct CDR3 sequences, 5.5% to 6.5% seen once. Sequenced: naive T cells sorted from blood. The receptors originated from a man aged 18 to 30 in good health.

This clonotype appeared a few times. The chain has TRBV14 and TRBJ2-1; TRBD2 might be the D (6 bases). Between the trimmed V and J ends, which lost 5 bases and 7 bases, there was a span of 15 bases. CDR1 SGHDN and CDR2 FVKESK come from the germline V gene. The CDR3 has 14 amino acids. The DNA for the CDR3 is TGTGCCAGCAGCGGCGGGGCCGGATTAAATGAGCAGTTCTTC. It specifies CASSGGAGLNEQFF. Drawing the rest from reference TRBV14 and TRBJ2-1, the complete variable domain is EAGVTQFPSHSVIEKGQTVTLRCDPISGHDNLYWYRRVMGKEIKFLLHFVKESKQDESGMPNNRFLAERTGGTYSTLKVQPAELEDSGVYFCASSGGAGLNEQFFGPGTRLTVL.

The V call is TRBV11-2, the J call TRBJ2-7; TRBD2 aligns across 7 bases. The CDR3 is 13 residues long. Losses at the gene ends were 2 bases for V and 6 bases for J; bases not matched to a gene: 4. Germline CDR1 SGHAT, CDR2 FQNNGV. The CDR3 bases are TGTGCCAGCAGCTTAATACTAGCGAGCGAGCAGTACTTC. This sequence encodes CASSLILASEQYF.

This clonotype was recorded many times. The chain uses TRBV12-3 or TRBV12-4 and TRBJ2-7; unclear D gene. V dropped 3 bases and J dropped 6 bases, with 9 bases sitting between them. The CDR3 is made up of 12 amino acids. The CDR3 sequence is CASSFGVPEQYF. The CDR3 coding sequence is TGTGCCAGCAGTTTTGGGGTACCCGAGCAGTACTTC.

The table lists this clonotype with many counts. V and J are TRBV9 and TRBJ2-2, with a possible D match to TRBD1 (6 bases). CDR3 length: 16 amino acids. Germline V gene sequence: CDR1 SGDLS, CDR2 YYNGEE. Trimming stripped 0 bases from V and 0 bases from J, with 9 bases between. CDR3 protein: CASSVAGTPNTGELFF. The DNA of the CDR3 is TGTGCCAGCAGCGTAGCTGGGACACCGAACACCGGGGAGCTGTTTTTT.

This clonotype was counted many times. The chain employs TRBV5-1 and TRBJ2-1, with D tentatively TRBD1 or TRBD2 (5 bases each). The CDR3 has 12 residues. The germline CDR1 and CDR2 sequences are SGHRS and YFSETQ. V gave up 4 bases and J gave up 15 bases, with 17 bases separating them. The CDR3 nucleotides read TGCGCCAGCAGCCGTCTCGGAGGTGGGGGGTTCTTC. Protein product: CASSRLGGGGFF.

This clonotype has just a few counts. The rearrangement joins TRBV27 to TRBJ2-7; possibly TRBD1 for D (6 bases). Trimming took 2 bases from V and 5 from J, leaving 7 bases between them. CDR1 is MNHEY, CDR2 SMNVEV, per germline (reference sequence). The CDR3 totals 12 residues. CDR3: CASSLKGDEQYV. CDR3 in DNA: TGTGCCAGCAGTTTAAAGGGGGACGAGCAGTACGTC.

The chain has TRBV5-1 and TRBJ2-3; D uncertain. Germline CDR1 and CDR2: SGHRS and YFSETQ. The CDR3 totals 16 residues. V lost 4 bases and J lost 1, with 16 bases in between. The CDR3 is CASSLRVGPGTDTQYF. The CDR3 DNA follows: TGCGCCAGCAGCCTCCGAGTTGGTCCAGGCACAGATACGCAGTATTTT.

The chain has TRBV2 and TRBJ2-1; TRBD2 matches 9 bases. V dropped 1 base and J dropped 15; count of bases not matched to a gene: 7. The CDR3 loop spans 13 amino acids. The V gene's germline CDR1 is SNHLY and CDR2 FYNNEI. As DNA, the CDR3 is TGTGCCAGCAGTGAAGTGCTAGCGGGATTGGGGTTCTTC. It yields the protein CASSEVLAGLGFF.